This T cell receptor (beta chain) stems from a study of neoadjuvant anti-PD-1 for oral cavity cancer. Whole-study context: Before surgery, most patients got three to four biweekly 3 mg/kg nivolumab doses. Around day 43, patients without progression received a fourth nivolumab dose before surgery. Whole-study results and caveats: Only three patients per response group were TCR-analyzed; validation needed. Pretreatment Treg/Th17 ratio correlated inversely with post-treatment tumor clonality.

To note about this clone: What it binds is not known.

Trimming pared 3 bases from V and 2 bases from J, leaving 9 bases between. This CDR3 has 14 residues. Germline CDR1 reads SGDLS; CDR2 reads YYNGEE. The table came from immunoSEQ multiplex PCR; TCRdb's copy has only in-frame clones and leaves some out. The sample contains around 60,000 clones, 79% of which appear only once. This TCR derives from a person aged 35-80 years with oral cavity squamous cell carcinoma. The specimen comprised PBMCs, sampled before nivolumab (anti-PD-1) treatment. The chain recombines TRBV9 with TRBJ1-5, with D hard to call. The CDR3, as DNA: TGTGCCAGCAGCGCGACGATGGGCAATCAGCCCCAGCATTTT. It encodes CASSATMGNQPQHF.